This TCR beta chain was recovered during a study of blood T cell repertoires in COVID-19. Only in-frame clones appear in the TCRdb table, and some are missing; sequencing was by immunoSEQ multiplex PCR. This repertoire shows around 28,000 clones, roughly 89% found once; its top ten account for under 30%. The V end lost 8 bases, the J end lost 7 bases, and 12 bases lay between the germline ends. The germline CDR1 and CDR2 sequences are SNHLY and FYNNEI. This CDR3 has 13 residues. The chain links TRBV2 to TRBJ1-6; maybe TRBD1 (5 bases). The sequence came from a man older than 75 with acute or convalescent COVID-19. Sequencing was performed on peripheral blood. The CDR3 here is CASVGAGNSPLHF. CDR3 DNA sequence: TGTGCCAGCGTAGGGGCTGGAAATTCACCCCTCCACTTT.